Listed below are T cell receptor beta chains from one sample, sequenced in a study of Ad26.COV2.S vaccination and SARS-CoV-2 variants. Using immunoSEQ multiplex PCR, the repertoire was profiled, and TCRdb retains in-frame clones only, with some absent. The table lists 410,000 or so clones, around 90% of them singletons. The source material was peripheral blood, sampled in a trial of Ad26.COV2.S vaccine versus placebo. All receptors derive from a person aged 18 to 65 who received the Ad26.COV2.S COVID-19 vaccine or a placebo. Both conserved end residues are part of each CDR3. The D gene is left open where the match is weak. Clone sizes are given selectively: once, few, many, or a class where the clone is expanded.

size,J,V,D,CDR3,DNA
-,TRBJ2-3,TRBV7-2,-,CASSLRGRGEDTQYF,TGTGCCAGCAGCTTACGGGGAAGGGGGGAGGATACGCAGTATTTT
-,TRBJ2-5,TRBV28,-,CASRAPGGTQYF,TGTGCCAGCAGGGCTCCCGGGGGGACCCAGTACTTC
-,TRBJ2-7,TRBV6-5,-,CASSHGGVGDEQYF,TGTGCCAGCAGCCACGGTGGGGTAGGAGACGAGCAGTACTTC
once,TRBJ1-4,TRBV2,-,CATTGRGDEKLFF,TGTGCCACCACAGGGCGAGGGGATGAAAAACTGTTTTTT
-,TRBJ2-5,TRBV6-2/TRBV6-3,-,CASSYQGGPGETQYF,TGTGCCAGCAGTTACCAGGGAGGTCCCGGAGAGACCCAGTACTTC
few,TRBJ2-1,TRBV7-2,TRBD2,CASSLYSGRTPYNEQFF,TGTGCCAGCAGCCTCTATAGCGGGAGGACGCCATACAATGAGCAGTTCTTC
-,TRBJ1-5,TRBV2,-,CASEDDNQPQHF,TGTGCCAGCGAAGACGACAATCAGCCCCAGCATTTT
-,TRBJ1-3,TRBV2,-,CASSGFSSGNTIYF,TGTGCCAGCAGTGGTTTCAGCTCTGGAAACACCATATATTTT
-,TRBJ2-2,TRBV29-1,TRBD1,CSATDRGNTGELFF,TGCAGCGCTACGGACAGGGGCAACACCGGGGAGCTGTTTTTT
-,TRBJ2-1,TRBV27,-,CASSLLMGGNEQFF,TGTGCCAGCAGTTTATTAATGGGAGGCAATGAGCAGTTCTTC
-,TRBJ2-1,TRBV6-5,TRBD2,CASSYVAGDHEQFF,TGTGCCAGCAGTTACGTAGCGGGAGACCATGAGCAGTTCTTC
-,TRBJ2-5,TRBV29-1,-,CSVDGRRETQYF,TGCAGCGTTGATGGTCGGCGGGAGACCCAGTACTTC
-,TRBJ2-3,TRBV27,-,CASSLIPGRQYF,TGTGCCAGCAGTTTAATCCCAGGACGGCAGTATTTT
few,TRBJ1-5,TRBV15,-,CATSRDWINQPQHF,TGTGCCACCAGCAGAGACTGGATCAATCAGCCCCAGCATTTT
-,TRBJ1-1,TRBV7-9,-,CAGSLHTANTEAFF,TGTGCCGGATCTCTCCATACAGCAAACACTGAAGCTTTCTTT
-,TRBJ2-7,TRBV5-1,TRBD1,CASSLGWGQGIHEQYF,TGCGCCAGCAGCTTGGGATGGGGACAGGGTATACACGAGCAGTACTTC
-,TRBJ2-7,TRBV15,-,CATSRVRTSKFHEQYF,TGTGCCACCAGCAGAGTAAGAACTAGTAAATTCCACGAGCAGTACTTC
-,TRBJ1-1,TRBV7-6,-,CASSYQGGNTEAFF,TGTGCCAGCAGCTATCAGGGAGGCAACACTGAAGCTTTCTTT
-,TRBJ1-2,TRBV24-1,-,CATSDLEGLGGYTF,TGTGCCACCAGTGATTTGGAGGGTCTCGGTGGCTACACCTTC
-,TRBJ2-1,TRBV2,TRBD1,CASSTGALSSYNEQFF,TGTGCCAGCAGTACAGGGGCCTTGAGCTCCTACAATGAGCAGTTCTTC
-,TRBJ1-1,TRBV5-1,-,CASSHPIGTEAFF,TGCGCCAGCAGTCACCCTATAGGCACTGAAGCTTTCTTT